This TCR beta chain originates from a study of memory CD4+ T cells and cytomegalovirus serostatus. The method was immunoSEQ multiplex PCR; TCRdb's version includes in-frame clones alone and lacks a portion of them. This table holds over 40,000 clones, 82% found once. The CDR3 runs to 13 residues. From germline, CDR1 is SGHTA and CDR2 FQGNSA. The ends were cut back, 5 bases at V and 5 bases at J, with 12 bases in the middle. The sort gate was single viable CD3+CD4+CD8-CD45RO+ cells for memory CD4+ T cells. Sequenced sample: memory CD4+ T cells from blood. This receptor was identified in an adult in good health and CMV-seronegative. This sequence joins TRBV7-2 and TRBJ1-2; no clear D. CDR3 sequence: CASSPPGMYGYTF. The CDR3, as DNA: TGTGCCAGCAGCCCACCAGGAATGTATGGCTACACCTTC.